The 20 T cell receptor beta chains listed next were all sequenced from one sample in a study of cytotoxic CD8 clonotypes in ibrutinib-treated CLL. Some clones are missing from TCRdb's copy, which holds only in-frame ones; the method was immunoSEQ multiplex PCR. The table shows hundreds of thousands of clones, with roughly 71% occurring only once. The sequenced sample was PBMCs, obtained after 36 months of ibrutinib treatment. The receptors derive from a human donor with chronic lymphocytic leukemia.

This CDR3 is CASSPTSGRVVEQYF. Written as DNA, the CDR3 is TGTGCCAGCAGCCCAACTAGCGGGAGGGTAGTCGAGCAGTACTTC. The chain recombines TRBV5-4 with TRBJ2-7; 13 bases align to TRBD2. Germline V gene sequence: CDR1 SGHNT, CDR2 YYREEE (reference sequence). V lost 4 bases to trimming and J lost 6 bases; unmatched junction nucleotides: 7. The CDR3 is 15 residues long.

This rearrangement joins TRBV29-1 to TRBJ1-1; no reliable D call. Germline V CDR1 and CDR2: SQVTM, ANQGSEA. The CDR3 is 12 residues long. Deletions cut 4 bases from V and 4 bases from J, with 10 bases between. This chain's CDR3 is CSVGRLGTEAFF. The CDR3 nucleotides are TGCAGCGTTGGGCGGCTGGGCACTGAAGCTTTCTTT.

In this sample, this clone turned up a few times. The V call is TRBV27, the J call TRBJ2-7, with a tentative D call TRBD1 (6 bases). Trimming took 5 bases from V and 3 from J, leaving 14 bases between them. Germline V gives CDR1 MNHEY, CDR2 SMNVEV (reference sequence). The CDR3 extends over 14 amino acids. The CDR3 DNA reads TGTGCCAGCAGTGGGGGCGGGTACCTCTACGAGCAGTACTTC. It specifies CASSGGGYLYEQYF.

CDR3 sequence: CASSPLAGGPFEQFF. DNA for the CDR3: TGCGCCAGCAGCCCCCTAGCGGGAGGGCCGTTTGAGCAGTTCTTC. J is TRBJ2-1 and V is TRBV4-1; 12 bases are a match to TRBD2. Germline lookup yields CDR1 MGHRA and CDR2 YSYEKL. V lost 4 bases, J lost 9 bases, and 7 bases stayed unmatched. The CDR3 is made up of 15 amino acids.

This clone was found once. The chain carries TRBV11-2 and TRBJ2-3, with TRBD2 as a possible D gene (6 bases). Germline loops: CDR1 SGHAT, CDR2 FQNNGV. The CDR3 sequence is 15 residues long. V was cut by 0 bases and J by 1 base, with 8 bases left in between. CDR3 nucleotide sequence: TGTGCCAGCAGCTTAGAGGCTAGCGGCACAGATACGCAGTATTTT. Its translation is CASSLEASGTDTQYF. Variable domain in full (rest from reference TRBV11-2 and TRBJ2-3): EAGVAQSPRYKIIEKRQSVAFWCNPISGHATLYWYQQILGQGPKLLIQFQNNGVVDDSQLPKDRFSAERLKGVDSTLKIQPAKLEDSAVYLCASSLEASGTDTQYFGPGTRLTVL.

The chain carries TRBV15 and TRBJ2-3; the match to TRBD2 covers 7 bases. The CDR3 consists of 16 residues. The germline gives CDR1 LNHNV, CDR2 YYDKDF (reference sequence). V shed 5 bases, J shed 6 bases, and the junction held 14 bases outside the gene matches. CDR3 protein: CATSVFSGATGDTQYF. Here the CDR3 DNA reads TGTGCCACCAGCGTATTCAGCGGGGCCACGGGGGATACGCAGTATTTT.

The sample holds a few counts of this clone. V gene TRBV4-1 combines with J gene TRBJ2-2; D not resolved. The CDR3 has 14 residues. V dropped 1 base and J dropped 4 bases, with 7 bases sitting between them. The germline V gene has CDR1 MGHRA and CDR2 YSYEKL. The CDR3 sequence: CASSQGPVTGELFF. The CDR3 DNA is TGCGCCAGCAGCCAAGGGCCAGTCACCGGGGAGCTGTTTTTT.

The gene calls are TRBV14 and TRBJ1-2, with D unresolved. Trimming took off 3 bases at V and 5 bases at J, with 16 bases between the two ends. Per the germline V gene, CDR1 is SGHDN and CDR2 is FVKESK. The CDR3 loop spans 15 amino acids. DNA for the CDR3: TGTGCCAGCAGCCACGGACGGGCAGAGGGATATGGCTACACCTTC. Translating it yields CASSHGRAEGYGYTF.

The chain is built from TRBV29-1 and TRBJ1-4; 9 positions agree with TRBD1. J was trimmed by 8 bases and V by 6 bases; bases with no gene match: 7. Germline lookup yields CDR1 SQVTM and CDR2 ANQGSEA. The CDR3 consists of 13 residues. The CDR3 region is CSVVQGAGEKLFF. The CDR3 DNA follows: TGCAGCGTGGTACAGGGGGCAGGGGAAAAACTGTTTTTT.

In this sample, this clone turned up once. The CDR3 nucleotides are TGCGCCAGCAGCTTGGCAAGCCCCTTCTCAAACGAGCAGTACTTC. Translation gives CASSLASPFSNEQYF. V gene TRBV5-1 combines with J gene TRBJ2-7; D is unresolved. Germline V lookup: CDR1 SGHRS, CDR2 YFSETQ. Trimming removed 0 bases from V and 5 bases from J, with 15 bases in between. The CDR3 contains 15 residues. The whole variable domain, filled in from reference TRBV5-1 and TRBJ2-7, reads KAGVTQTPRYLIKTRGQQVTLSCSPISGHRSVSWYQQTPGQGLQFLFEYFSETQRNKGNFPGRFSGRQFSNSRSEMNVSTLELGDSALYLCASSLASPFSNEQYFGPGTRLTVT.

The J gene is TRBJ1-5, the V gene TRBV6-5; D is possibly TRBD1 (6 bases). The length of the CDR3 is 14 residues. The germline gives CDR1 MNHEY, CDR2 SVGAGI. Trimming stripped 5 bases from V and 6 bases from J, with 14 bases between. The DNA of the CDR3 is TGTGCCAGCAGTACCAAGGGGGGGAGTCAGCCCCAGCATTTT. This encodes CASSTKGGSQPQHF.

The CDR3 reads CASSLRTGGEVSSYEQYF. The CDR3 coding sequence is TGCGCCAGCAGCTTGAGGACAGGGGGCGAGGTTAGCTCCTACGAGCAGTACTTC. This chain uses TRBV5-1 with TRBJ2-7, with 11 nucleotides matching TRBD1. V shed 1 base, J shed 0 bases, and the junction held 9 bases outside the gene matches. The CDR3 runs to 18 residues. CDR1 SGHRS and CDR2 YFSETQ come from the germline V gene.

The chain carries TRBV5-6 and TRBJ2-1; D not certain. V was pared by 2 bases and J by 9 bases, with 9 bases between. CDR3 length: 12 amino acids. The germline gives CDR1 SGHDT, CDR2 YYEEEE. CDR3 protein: CASSFRNREQFF. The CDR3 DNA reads TGTGCCAGCAGCTTTAGAAACCGTGAGCAGTTCTTC.

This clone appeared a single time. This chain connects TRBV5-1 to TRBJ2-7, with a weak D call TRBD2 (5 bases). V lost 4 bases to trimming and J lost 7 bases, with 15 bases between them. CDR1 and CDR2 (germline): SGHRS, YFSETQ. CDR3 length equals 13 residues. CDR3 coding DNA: TGCGCCAGCAGCATAGTCCCGGGAAGGGAGCAGTACTTC. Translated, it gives CASSIVPGREQYF.

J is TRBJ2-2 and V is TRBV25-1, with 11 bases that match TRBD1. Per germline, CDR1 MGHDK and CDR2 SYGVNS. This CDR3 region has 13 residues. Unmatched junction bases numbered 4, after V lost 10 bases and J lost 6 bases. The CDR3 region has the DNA TGTGCCACCAGGACAGGGGGCCCCGGGGAGCTGTTTTTT. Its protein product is CATRTGGPGELFF.

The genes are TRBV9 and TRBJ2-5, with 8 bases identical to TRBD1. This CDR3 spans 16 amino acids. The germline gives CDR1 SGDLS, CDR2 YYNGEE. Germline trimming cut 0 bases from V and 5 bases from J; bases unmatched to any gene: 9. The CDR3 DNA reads TGTGCCAGCAGCGTAGAGGCAGGGGGCCGTCGGGAGACCCAGTACTTC. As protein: CASSVEAGGRRETQYF.

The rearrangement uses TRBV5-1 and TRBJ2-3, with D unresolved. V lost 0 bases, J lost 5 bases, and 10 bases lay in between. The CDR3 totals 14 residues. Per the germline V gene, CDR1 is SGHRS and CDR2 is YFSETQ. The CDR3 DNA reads TGCGCCAGCAGCTTGGAAGTTAAGGGAGATACGCAGTATTTT. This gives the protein CASSLEVKGDTQYF.

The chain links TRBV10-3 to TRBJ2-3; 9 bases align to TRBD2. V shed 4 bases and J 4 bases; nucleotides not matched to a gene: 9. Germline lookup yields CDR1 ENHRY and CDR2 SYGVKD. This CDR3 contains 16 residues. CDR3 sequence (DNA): TGTGCCATCAGTGTTTCCCCCGGGACTAGCTCAGATACGCAGTATTTT. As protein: CAISVSPGTSSDTQYF.

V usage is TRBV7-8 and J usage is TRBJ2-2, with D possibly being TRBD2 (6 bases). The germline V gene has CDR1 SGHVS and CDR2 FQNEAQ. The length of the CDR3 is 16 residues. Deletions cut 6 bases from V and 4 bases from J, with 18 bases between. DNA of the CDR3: TGTGCCAGCAGTTTTGTGGGGTACGGGGGCACCGGGGAGCTGTTTTTT. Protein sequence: CASSFVGYGGTGELFF. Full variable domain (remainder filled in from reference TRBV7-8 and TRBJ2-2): GAGVSQSPRYKVAKRGQDVALRCDPISGHVSLFWYQQALGQGPEFLTYFQNEAQLDKSGLPSDRFFAERPEGSVSTLKIQRTQQEDSAVYLCASSFVGYGGTGELFFGEGSRLTVL.

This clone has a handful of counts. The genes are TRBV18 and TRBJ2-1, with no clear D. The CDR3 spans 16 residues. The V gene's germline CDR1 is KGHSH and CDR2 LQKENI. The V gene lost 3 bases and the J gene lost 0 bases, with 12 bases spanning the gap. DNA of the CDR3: TGTGCCAGCTCACCGTGGGCAGGCAGCTCCTACAATGAGCAGTTCTTC. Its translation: CASSPWAGSSYNEQFF.